Each of the 22 T cell receptor beta chains below was sequenced from the same sample in a study of T cell repertoires in cytomegalovirus infection. Using its own MiXCR run on the reads, TCRdb lists one record per CDR3 protein. Of about 300,000 distinct CDR3 sequences in the sample, roughly 9.3% are singletons; the top ten hold around 2.6%. Sequencing was carried out using PBMCs. These receptors all stem from a human donor in good health (CMV status not recorded). Some clones in this sample may be carry-over from other donors' samples.

This clonotype was observed a few times. The DNA for the CDR3 is TGCAGCGTTGAAAAACCCGGACAGGTCGGGCCTGGGGCTTTCTTT. Encoded protein: CSVEKPGQVGPGAFF. The chain employs TRBV29-1 and TRBJ1-1; 7 nucleotides align to TRBD1. V was pared by 2 bases and J by 11 bases, with 17 bases of the junction left unmatched. This CDR3 has 15 amino acids. CDR1 and CDR2 from the germline V gene are SQVTM and ANQGSEA.

The chain uses TRBV24-1 and TRBJ2-1, with D maybe TRBD1 (6 bases). V was trimmed by 10 bases and J by 7 bases, leaving 10 bases between them. Germline V lookup: CDR1 KGHDR, CDR2 SFDVKD. There are 11 residues in the CDR3. Here the CDR3 reads CATGAVNEQFF. The DNA for the CDR3 is TGTGCCACGGGGGCGGTGAATGAGCAGTTCTTC.

This clonotype was counted at least ten times. The chain is built from TRBV7-2 and TRBJ1-5; D is uncertain. This CDR3 has 16 amino acids. Germline V gene lookup returns CDR1 SGHTA and CDR2 FQGNSA. Trimming pared 1 base from V and 1 base from J, leaving 11 bases between. This CDR3 is CASSLEGRWSNQPQHF. In DNA, the CDR3 is TGTGCCAGCAGCTTAGAAGGACGGTGGAGCAATCAGCCCCAGCATTTT.

This clonotype appeared many times. The chain links TRBV24-1 to TRBJ2-1; 14 bases fit TRBD2. Per the germline V gene, CDR1 is KGHDR and CDR2 is SFDVKD. The length of the CDR3 is 15 residues. V trimming: 7 bases; J trimming: 6 bases; junction bases outside the gene matches: 4. The CDR3 spells CATRTSGGASNEQFF. CDR3 sequence (DNA): TGTGCCACCAGGACTAGCGGGGGGGCTAGCAATGAGCAGTTCTTC.

This clonotype was counted ten times or more. The chain combines TRBV5-1 with TRBJ2-1, with D uncertain. The CDR3 runs 16 residues. Germline V gene data show CDR1 as SGHRS and CDR2 as YFSETQ. V was trimmed by 5 bases and J by 3 bases, leaving 18 bases between them. CDR3 region: CASSFGEAPHYNEQFF. CDR3 bases: TGCGCCAGCAGTTTTGGAGAAGCCCCACACTACAATGAGCAGTTCTTC.

This clonotype has ten or more counts. The rearrangement uses TRBV6-1 and TRBJ2-7; D unresolved. Germline V gene lookup returns CDR1 MNHNS and CDR2 SASEGT. Trimming pared 11 bases from V and 5 bases from J, leaving 16 bases between. The CDR3 runs to 12 residues. For the CDR3, the DNA is TGTGCCGTCACAGCGTATTTTCACGAGCAGTACTTC. Residues: CAVTAYFHEQYF.

Note on this clonotype: A clone one base away is much larger, so this may be a read error. J is TRBJ2-1 and V is TRBV3-1; TRBD2 is a possible D gene (7 bases). The ends were cut back, 3 bases at V and 10 bases at J, with 19 bases in the middle. Per the germline V gene, CDR1 is LGHDT and CDR2 is YNNKEL (reference sequence). The CDR3 extends over 15 amino acids. The CDR3 spells CASSQRTGGGREQFF. Here the CDR3 DNA reads TGTGCCAGCAGCCAGAGGACTGGCGGGGGCCGGGAGCAGTTCTTC.

This clonotype was detected many times. The chain is built from TRBV7-9 and TRBJ2-7; a weak D match, TRBD2 (5 bases). The CDR3 loop spans 12 amino acids. Trimming cost V 5 bases and J 5 bases, with 10 bases left between them. From germline, CDR1 is SEHNR and CDR2 FQNEAQ (reference sequence). This CDR3 is CASSPGGDEQYF. The DNA for the CDR3 is TGTGCCAGCAGCCCAGGAGGAGACGAGCAGTACTTC.

This clonotype occurred many times. The chain has TRBV3-1 and TRBJ1-2; a possible D gene is TRBD1 (5 bases). V was cut by 5 bases and J by 7 bases, with 20 bases left in between. Germline values: CDR1 LGHDT, CDR2 YNNKEL (reference sequence). This CDR3 is 15 amino acids long. The CDR3 protein is CASSSGTLYFGGYTF. The CDR3 DNA follows: TGTGCCAGCAGCTCCGGGACGCTTTATTTCGGTGGCTACACCTTC.

This clonotype has a count of ten or more. V usage is TRBV20-1 and J usage is TRBJ2-7, with TRBD1 identical over 8 bases. V gave up 3 bases and J gave up 4 bases; unmatched junction bases: 11. CDR3 length: 15 residues. CDR1 is DFQATT and CDR2 is SNEGSKA in the germline V gene (reference sequence). CDR3: CSARVGQGLSYEQYV. CDR3 nucleotide sequence: TGCAGTGCTAGGGTTGGACAGGGTCTGTCTTACGAGCAGTACGTC.

This clonotype was found a few times. J is TRBJ2-3 and V is TRBV14; the D call may be TRBD1 or TRBD2 (5 bases each). Germline CDR1 and CDR2: SGHDN and FVKESK. The V and J ends lost 0 bases and 3 bases respectively, with 16 bases between them. This CDR3 has 17 residues. CDR3 DNA sequence: TGTGCCAGCAGCCAAGATTATGGGACCGAAGGGACAGATACGCAGTATTTT. Amino acids: CASSQDYGTEGTDTQYF.

This clonotype was seen many times. This chain joins TRBV11-3 and TRBJ2-1; D is unresolved. Trimming removed 1 base at V and 10 bases at J, with 14 bases between. Germline V gene data show CDR1 as SGHNT and CDR2 as YENEEA. The CDR3 runs 14 residues. The CDR3 DNA is TGTGCCAGCAGCTTAGGGCCCCCGGCGGCCGAGCAGTTCTTC. Translation: CASSLGPPAAEQFF.

As concerns this clonotype: This may arise from a read error, as a much more abundant clone is one base away. This chain links TRBV28 with TRBJ2-1; the D call may be TRBD1 or TRBD2 (5 bases each). CDR3 length: 14 amino acids. The germline gives CDR1 MDHEN, CDR2 SYDVKM. V dropped 3 bases and J dropped 2 bases, with 8 bases sitting between them. Written as DNA, the CDR3 is TGTGCCAGCAGTTTCGAGGGGACCTACAATGAGCAGTTCTTC. This translates into CASSFEGTYNEQFF.

This clonotype was seen a handful of times. The rearrangement joins TRBV12-3 or TRBV12-4 to TRBJ2-2; D unresolved. Trimming stripped 6 bases from V and 1 base from J, with 12 bases between. The CDR3 is 15 residues long. This chain's CDR3 is CASSIRQKNTGELFF. CDR3 DNA: TGTGCCAGCAGCATAAGGCAGAAGAACACCGGGGAGCTGTTTTTT.

This clonotype was detected many times. The V call is TRBV6-2 or TRBV6-3, the J call TRBJ1-2, with 7 nucleotides matching TRBD1. Trimming at V came to 6 bases and at J to 5 bases, leaving 12 bases not matched to a gene. The CDR3 consists of 15 residues. The germline V gene has CDR1 MNHEY and CDR2 SVGEGT. CDR3 sequence: CASRGTALGSYGYTF. The CDR3 region has the DNA TGTGCCAGCAGGGGGACAGCATTGGGATCGTATGGCTACACCTTC.

The chain uses TRBV18 and TRBJ1-6; D remains ambiguous. This CDR3 is 15 amino acids long. CDR1 and CDR2 (germline): KGHSH, LQKENI. The V and J ends lost 3 bases and 9 bases respectively, with 15 bases between them. CDR3: CASSPLEWGISPLHF. The DNA of the CDR3 is TGTGCCAGCTCACCGCTGGAGTGGGGAATTTCACCCCTCCACTTT.

This clonotype was picked up many times. The genes are TRBV20-1 and TRBJ2-5, with D maybe TRBD2 (6 bases). This CDR3 is built from 14 residues. V lost 3 bases and J 2 bases, leaving 13 bases between the germline ends. Germline V gene data show CDR1 as DFQATT and CDR2 as SNEGSKA (reference sequence). This chain's CDR3 is CSASGVDYQETQYF. CDR3 DNA: TGCAGTGCTAGTGGTGTGGACTATCAAGAGACCCAGTACTTC.

This clonotype came up many times. This rearrangement joins TRBV7-2 to TRBJ1-6; D may be TRBD1 (5 bases). This CDR3 spans 15 amino acids. Trimming stripped 1 base from V and 8 bases from J, with 12 bases between. Germline V gives CDR1 SGHTA, CDR2 FQGNSA. The CDR3 sequence: CASSLGGAGYSPLHF. The CDR3 region has the DNA TGTGCCAGCAGCTTAGGGGGCGCGGGATATTCACCCCTCCACTTT.

This clonotype has at least ten counts. This chain joins TRBV29-1 and TRBJ1-3; D ambiguous. Trimming removed 0 bases at V and 7 bases at J, with 10 bases between. Germline V CDR1 and CDR2: SQVTM, ANQGSEA. The CDR3 consists of 13 residues. CDR3 DNA sequence: TGCAGCGTTGAAGATCGTGGACCGAACACCATATATTTT. It translates to CSVEDRGPNTIYF. Filled out from reference TRBV29-1 and TRBJ1-3, the complete variable domain reads SAVISQKPSRDICQRGTSLTIQCQVDSQVTMMFWYRQQPGQSLTLIATANQGSEATYESGFVIDKFPISRPNLTFSTLTVSNMSPEDSSIYLCSVEDRGPNTIYFGEGSWLTVV.

In its sample, this clonotype was seen a few times. V usage is TRBV2 and J usage is TRBJ2-5; TRBD2 matches 7 bases. CDR1 and CDR2 (germline): SNHLY, FYNNEI. The junction had 9 bases not matched to a gene; V was cut back by 4 bases and J by 4 bases. The CDR3 totals 15 residues. The CDR3: CASSGAGDGGETQYF. The CDR3 coding sequence is TGTGCCAGCAGTGGGGCGGGGGATGGAGGAGAGACCCAGTACTTC.

This clonotype was recorded many times. V gene TRBV28 combines with J gene TRBJ2-3; no reliable D call. The CDR3 is made up of 12 amino acids. In germline, CDR1 is MDHEN, CDR2 SYDVKM. Trimming left V 6 bases short and J 2 bases short, with 6 bases between. The CDR3: CASSLLTDTQYF. The CDR3 DNA sequence: TGTGCCAGCAGCTTACTCACAGATACGCAGTATTTT.

This clonotype was counted ten times or more. The chain employs TRBV7-2 and TRBJ2-5, with D perhaps TRBD2 (6 bases). V was cut by 7 bases and J by 5 bases, with 17 bases left in between. The CDR3 spans 14 residues. Per the germline V gene, CDR1 is SGHTA and CDR2 is FQGNSA. CDR3 protein: CASKNGGPSETQYF. The DNA of the CDR3 is TGTGCCAGCAAAAACGGGGGTCCTTCGGAGACCCAGTACTTC.